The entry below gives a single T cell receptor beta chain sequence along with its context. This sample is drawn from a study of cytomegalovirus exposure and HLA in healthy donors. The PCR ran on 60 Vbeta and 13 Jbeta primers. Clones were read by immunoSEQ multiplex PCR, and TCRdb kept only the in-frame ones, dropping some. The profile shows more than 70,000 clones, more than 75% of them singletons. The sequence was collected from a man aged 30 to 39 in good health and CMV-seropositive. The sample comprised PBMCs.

The CDR3 DNA sequence: TGTGCCAGCAGCAACCTCAGGGCCAGCTATGGCTACACCTTC. Its protein is CASSNLRASYGYTF. The genes are TRBV6-5 and TRBJ1-2, with D possibly TRBD1 on 5 matching bases. Germline V gene lookup returns CDR1 MNHEY and CDR2 SVGAGI. This CDR3 region has 14 residues. Trimming pared 6 bases from V and 4 bases from J, leaving 15 bases between.